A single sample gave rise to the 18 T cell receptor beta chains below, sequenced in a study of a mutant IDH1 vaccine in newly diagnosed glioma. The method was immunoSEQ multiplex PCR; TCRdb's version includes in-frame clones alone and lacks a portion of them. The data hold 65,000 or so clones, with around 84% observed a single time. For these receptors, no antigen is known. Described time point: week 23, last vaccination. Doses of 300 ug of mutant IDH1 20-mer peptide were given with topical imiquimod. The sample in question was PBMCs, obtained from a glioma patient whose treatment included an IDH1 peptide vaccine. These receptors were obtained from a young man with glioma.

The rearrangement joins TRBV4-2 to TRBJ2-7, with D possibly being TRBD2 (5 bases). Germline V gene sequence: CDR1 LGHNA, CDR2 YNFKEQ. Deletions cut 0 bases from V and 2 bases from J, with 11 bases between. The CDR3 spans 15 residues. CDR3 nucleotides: TGTGCCAGCAGCCAAGAAGGAGCGGACCCCTACGAGCAGTACTTC. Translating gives CASSQEGADPYEQYF.

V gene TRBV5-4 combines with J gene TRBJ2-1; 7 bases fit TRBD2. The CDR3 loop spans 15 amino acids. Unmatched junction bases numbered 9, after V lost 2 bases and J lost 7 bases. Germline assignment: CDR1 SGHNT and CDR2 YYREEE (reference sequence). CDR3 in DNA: TGTGCCAGCAGCTTCGAGCGGGGTAGGTTAAATGAGCAGTTCTTC. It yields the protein CASSFERGRLNEQFF.

For the CDR3, the DNA is TGCAGCGCTCCCCTGTTCGAAAAACTGTTTTTT. This encodes CSAPLFEKLFF. This chain joins TRBV29-1 and TRBJ1-4; D remains unclear. Trimming took 7 bases from V and 8 from J, leaving 11 bases between them. The germline gives CDR1 SQVTM, CDR2 ANQGSEA. This CDR3 has 11 amino acids.

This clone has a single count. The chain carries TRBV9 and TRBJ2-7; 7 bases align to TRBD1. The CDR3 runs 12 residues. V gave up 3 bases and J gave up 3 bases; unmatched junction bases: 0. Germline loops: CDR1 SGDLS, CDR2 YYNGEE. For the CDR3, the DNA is TGTGCCAGCAGCGGGACAGGCTACGAGCAGTACTTC. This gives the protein CASSGTGYEQYF.

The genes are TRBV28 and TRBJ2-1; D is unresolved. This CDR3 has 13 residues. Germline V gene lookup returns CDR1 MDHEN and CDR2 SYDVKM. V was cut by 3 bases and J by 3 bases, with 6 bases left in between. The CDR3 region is CASSFSDYNEQFF. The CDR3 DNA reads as TGTGCCAGCAGTTTCTCGGACTACAATGAGCAGTTCTTC.

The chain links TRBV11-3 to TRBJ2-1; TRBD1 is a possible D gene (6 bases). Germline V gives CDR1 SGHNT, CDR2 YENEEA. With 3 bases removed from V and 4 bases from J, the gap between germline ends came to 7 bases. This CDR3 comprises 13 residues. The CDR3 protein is CASSFGQYNEQFF. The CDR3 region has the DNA TGTGCCAGCAGCTTTGGACAGTACAATGAGCAGTTCTTC.

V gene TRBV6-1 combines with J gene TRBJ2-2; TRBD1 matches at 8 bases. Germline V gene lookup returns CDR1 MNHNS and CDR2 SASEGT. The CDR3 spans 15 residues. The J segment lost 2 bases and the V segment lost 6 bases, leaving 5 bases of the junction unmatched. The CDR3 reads CASRKTGVNTGELFF. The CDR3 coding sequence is TGTGCCAGCAGGAAGACAGGGGTAAACACCGGGGAGCTGTTTTTT.

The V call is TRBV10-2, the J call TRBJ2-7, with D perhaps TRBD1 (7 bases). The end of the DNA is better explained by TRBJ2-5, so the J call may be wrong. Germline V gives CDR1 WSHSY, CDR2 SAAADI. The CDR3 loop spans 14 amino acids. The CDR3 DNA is TGCGCCAGCAGTGAATTCAGGGGGGTGGAGACCCAGTACTTC. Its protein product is CASSEFRGVETQYF.

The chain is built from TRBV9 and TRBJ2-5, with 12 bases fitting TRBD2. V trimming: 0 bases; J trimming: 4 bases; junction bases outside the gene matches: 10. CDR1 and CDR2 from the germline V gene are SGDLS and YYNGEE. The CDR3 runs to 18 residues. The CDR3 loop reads CASSVGRLAGGLGETQYF. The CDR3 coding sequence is TGTGCCAGCAGCGTAGGTAGGCTAGCGGGGGGGCTTGGAGAGACCCAGTACTTC.

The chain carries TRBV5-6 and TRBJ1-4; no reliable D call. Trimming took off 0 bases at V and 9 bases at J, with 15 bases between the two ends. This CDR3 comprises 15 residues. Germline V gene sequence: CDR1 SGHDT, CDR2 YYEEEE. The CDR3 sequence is CASSLGPELRQKLFF. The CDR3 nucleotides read TGTGCCAGCAGCTTGGGGCCTGAACTTCGACAAAAACTGTTTTTT.

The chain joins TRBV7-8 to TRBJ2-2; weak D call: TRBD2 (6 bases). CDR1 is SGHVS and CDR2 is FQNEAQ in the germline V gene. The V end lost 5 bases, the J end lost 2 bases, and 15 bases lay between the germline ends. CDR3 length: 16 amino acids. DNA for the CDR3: TGTGCCAGCAGCCCTAATGGACTAATCAACACCGGGGAGCTGTTTTTT. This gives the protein CASSPNGLINTGELFF.

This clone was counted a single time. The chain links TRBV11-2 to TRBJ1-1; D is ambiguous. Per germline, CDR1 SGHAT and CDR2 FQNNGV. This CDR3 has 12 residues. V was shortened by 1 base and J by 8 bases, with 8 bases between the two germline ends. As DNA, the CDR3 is TGTGCCAGCAGCTTAGGAGGATTCGAAGCTTTCTTT. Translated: CASSLGGFEAFF.

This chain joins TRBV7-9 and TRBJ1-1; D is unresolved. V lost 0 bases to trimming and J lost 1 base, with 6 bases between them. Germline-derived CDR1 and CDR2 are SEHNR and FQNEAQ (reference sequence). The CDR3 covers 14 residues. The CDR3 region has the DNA TGTGCCAGCAGCTTAGCGACGGCGAACACTGAAGCTTTCTTT. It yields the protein CASSLATANTEAFF.

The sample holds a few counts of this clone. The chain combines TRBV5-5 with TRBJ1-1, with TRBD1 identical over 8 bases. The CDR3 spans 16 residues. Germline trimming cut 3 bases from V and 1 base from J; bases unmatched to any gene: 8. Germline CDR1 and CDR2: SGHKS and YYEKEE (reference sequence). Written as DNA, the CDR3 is TGTGCCAGCAGCTCTCGGACAGGGCCGGCGAACACTGAAGCTTTCTTT. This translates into CASSSRTGPANTEAFF.

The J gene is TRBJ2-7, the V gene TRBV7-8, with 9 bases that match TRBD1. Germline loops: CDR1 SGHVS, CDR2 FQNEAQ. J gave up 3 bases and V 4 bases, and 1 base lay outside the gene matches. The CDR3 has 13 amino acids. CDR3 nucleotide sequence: TGTGCCAGCAGCTCGGACAGGGGCTACGAGCAGTACTTC. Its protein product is CASSSDRGYEQYF. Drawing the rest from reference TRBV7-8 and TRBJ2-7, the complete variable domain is GAGVSQSPRYKVAKRGQDVALRCDPISGHVSLFWYQQALGQGPEFLTYFQNEAQLDKSGLPSDRFFAERPEGSVSTLKIQRTQQEDSAVYLCASSSDRGYEQYFGPGTRLTVT.

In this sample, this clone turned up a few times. As DNA, the CDR3 is TGTGCCAGTAGGCGACAGGGGTTGAACTATGGCTACACCTTC. Translating it yields CASRRQGLNYGYTF. The genes are TRBV19 and TRBJ1-2; TRBD1 matches at 8 bases. The CDR3 sequence is 14 residues long. CDR1 and CDR2 from the germline V gene are LNHDA and SQIVND (reference sequence). V lost 6 bases and J lost 2; bases outside the gene matches: 5. Drawing the rest from reference TRBV19 and TRBJ1-2, the complete variable domain is DGGITQSPKYLFRKEGQNVTLSCEQNLNHDAMYWYRQDPGQGLRLIYYSQIVNDFQKGDIAEGYSVSREKKESFPLTVTSAQKNPTAFYLCASRRQGLNYGYTFGSGTRLTVV.

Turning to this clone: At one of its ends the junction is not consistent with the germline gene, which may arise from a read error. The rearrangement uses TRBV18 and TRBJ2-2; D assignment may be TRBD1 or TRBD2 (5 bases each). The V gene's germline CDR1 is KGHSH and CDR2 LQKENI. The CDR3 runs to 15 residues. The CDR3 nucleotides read TGTGCCAACTCACTCTGGGACGCACGGTCCGGGGAGCTGTTTTTT. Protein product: CANSLWDARSGELFF.

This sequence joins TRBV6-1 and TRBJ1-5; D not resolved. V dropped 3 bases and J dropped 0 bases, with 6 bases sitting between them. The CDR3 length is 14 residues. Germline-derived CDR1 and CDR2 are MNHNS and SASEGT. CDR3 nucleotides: TGTGCCAGCAGTGACGAGGATAGCAATCAGCCCCAGCATTTT. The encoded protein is CASSDEDSNQPQHF.